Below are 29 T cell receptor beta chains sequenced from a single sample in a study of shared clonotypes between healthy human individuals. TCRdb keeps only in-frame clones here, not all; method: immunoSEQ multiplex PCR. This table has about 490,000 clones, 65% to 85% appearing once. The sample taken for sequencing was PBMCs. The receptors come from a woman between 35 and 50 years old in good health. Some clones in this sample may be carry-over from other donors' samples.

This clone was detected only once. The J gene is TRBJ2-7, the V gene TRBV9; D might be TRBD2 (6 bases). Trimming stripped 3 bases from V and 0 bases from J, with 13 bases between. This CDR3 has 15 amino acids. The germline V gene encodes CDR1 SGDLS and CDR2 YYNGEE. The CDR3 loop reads CASSAGSTSSYEQYF. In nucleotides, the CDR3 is TGTGCCAGCAGCGCCGGGAGTACGAGCTCCTACGAGCAGTACTTC.

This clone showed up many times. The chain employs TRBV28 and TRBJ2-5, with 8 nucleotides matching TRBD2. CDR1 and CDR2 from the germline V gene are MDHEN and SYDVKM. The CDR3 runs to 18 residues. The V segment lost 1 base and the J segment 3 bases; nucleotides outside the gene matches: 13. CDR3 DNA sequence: TGTGCCAGCAGTTTATACCCCTCCGGGGTTAGCGGGAAAGAGACCCAGTACTTC. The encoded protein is CASSLYPSGVSGKETQYF.

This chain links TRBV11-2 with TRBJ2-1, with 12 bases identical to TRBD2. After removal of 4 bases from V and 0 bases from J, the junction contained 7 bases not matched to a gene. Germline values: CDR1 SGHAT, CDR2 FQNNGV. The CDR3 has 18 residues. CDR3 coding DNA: TGTGCCAGCAGCTCCCGTGCTAGCGGGAGGGTCTCCTACAATGAGCAGTTCTTC. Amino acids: CASSSRASGRVSYNEQFF.

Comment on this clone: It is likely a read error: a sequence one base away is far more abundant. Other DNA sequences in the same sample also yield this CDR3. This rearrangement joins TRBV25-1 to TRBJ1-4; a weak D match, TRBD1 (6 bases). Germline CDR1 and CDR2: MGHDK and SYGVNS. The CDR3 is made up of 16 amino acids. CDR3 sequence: CASSAIGDTTNEKLFF. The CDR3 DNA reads TGTGCCAGCAGTGCTATAGGGGACACAACTAATGAAAAACTGTTCTTT.

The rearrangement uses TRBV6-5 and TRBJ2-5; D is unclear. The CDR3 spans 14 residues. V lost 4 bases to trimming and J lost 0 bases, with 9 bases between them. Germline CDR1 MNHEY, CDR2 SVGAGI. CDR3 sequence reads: CASSLAAYQETQYF. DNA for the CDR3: TGTGCCAGCAGTTTGGCGGCGTACCAAGAGACCCAGTACTTC.

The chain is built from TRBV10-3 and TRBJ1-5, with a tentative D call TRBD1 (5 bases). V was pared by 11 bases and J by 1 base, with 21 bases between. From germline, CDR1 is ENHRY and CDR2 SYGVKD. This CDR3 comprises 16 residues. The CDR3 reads CASTATDGGSNQPQHF. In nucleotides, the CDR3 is TGTGCCTCAACGGCCACGGATGGGGGGAGCAATCAGCCCCAGCATTTT.

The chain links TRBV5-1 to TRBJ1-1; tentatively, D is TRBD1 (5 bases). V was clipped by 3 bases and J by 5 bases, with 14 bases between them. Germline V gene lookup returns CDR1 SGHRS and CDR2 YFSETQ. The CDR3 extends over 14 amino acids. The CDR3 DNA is TGCGCCAGCAGCTCGGGGACCCACGGAACTGAAGCTTTCTTT. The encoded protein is CASSSGTHGTEAFF.

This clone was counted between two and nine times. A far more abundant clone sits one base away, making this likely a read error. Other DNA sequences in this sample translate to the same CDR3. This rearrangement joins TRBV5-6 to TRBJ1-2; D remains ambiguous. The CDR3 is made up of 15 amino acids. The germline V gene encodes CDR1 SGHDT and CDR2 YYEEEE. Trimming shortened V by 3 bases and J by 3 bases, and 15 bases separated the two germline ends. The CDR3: CASSYERTDHYGYTF. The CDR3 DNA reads TGTGCCAGCAGCTACGAGCGGACGGACCACTATGGCTACACCTTC.

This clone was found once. The CDR3 spells CASSSMTGGNYGYTF. The CDR3 nucleotides read TGTGCCAGCAGTTCGATGACAGGGGGAAACTATGGCTACACCTTC. The chain employs TRBV27 and TRBJ1-2; TRBD1 matches 9 bases. J gave up 2 bases and V 4 bases, and 5 bases lay outside the gene matches. Germline CDR1 MNHEY, CDR2 SMNVEV (reference sequence). This CDR3 has 15 residues.

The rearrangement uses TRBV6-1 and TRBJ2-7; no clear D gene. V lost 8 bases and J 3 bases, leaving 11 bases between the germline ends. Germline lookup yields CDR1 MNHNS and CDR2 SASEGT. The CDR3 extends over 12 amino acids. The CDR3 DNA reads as TGTGCCAGCCTACAGACAAACTACGAGCAGTACTTC. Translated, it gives CASLQTNYEQYF.

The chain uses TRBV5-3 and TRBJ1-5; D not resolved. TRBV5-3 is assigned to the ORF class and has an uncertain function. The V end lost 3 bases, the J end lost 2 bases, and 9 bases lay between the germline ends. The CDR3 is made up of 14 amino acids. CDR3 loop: CARSSRQGNQPQHF. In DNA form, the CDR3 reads TGTGCCAGAAGCTCCCGTCAAGGCAATCAGCCCCAGCATTTT.

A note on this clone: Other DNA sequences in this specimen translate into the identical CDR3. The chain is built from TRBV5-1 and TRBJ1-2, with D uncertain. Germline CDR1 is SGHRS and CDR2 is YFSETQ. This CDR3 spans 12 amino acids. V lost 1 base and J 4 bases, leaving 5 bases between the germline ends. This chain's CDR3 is CASSLLGYGYTF. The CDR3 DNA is TGCGCCAGCAGCTTGTTGGGCTATGGCTACACCTTC.

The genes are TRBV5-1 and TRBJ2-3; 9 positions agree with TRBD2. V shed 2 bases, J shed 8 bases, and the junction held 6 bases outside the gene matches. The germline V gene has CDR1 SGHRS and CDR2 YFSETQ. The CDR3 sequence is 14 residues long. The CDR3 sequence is CASSFRTSAGTQYF. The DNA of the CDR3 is TGCGCCAGCAGCTTTAGGACTAGCGCCGGTACGCAGTATTTT.

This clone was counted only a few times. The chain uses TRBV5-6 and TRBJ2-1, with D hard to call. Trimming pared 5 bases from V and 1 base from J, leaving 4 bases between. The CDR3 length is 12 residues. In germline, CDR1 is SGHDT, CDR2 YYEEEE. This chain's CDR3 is CASSRSYNEQFF. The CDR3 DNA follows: TGTGCCAGCAGTCGGTCCTACAATGAGCAGTTCTTC.

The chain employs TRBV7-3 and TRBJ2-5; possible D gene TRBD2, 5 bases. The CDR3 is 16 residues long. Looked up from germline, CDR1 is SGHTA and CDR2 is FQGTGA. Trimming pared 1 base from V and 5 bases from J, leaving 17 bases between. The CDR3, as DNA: TGTGCCAGCAGCTTAAACTCGAGGGCCGGGGAGGAGACCCAGTACTTC. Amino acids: CASSLNSRAGEETQYF.

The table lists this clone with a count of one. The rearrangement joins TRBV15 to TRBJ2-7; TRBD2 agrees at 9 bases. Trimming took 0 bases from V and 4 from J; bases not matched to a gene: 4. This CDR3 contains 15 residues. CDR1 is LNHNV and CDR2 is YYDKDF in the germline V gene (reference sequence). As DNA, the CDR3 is TGTGCCACCAGCAGAGAGCCTGCGGGAGGGTACGAGCAGTACTTC. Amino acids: CATSREPAGGYEQYF.

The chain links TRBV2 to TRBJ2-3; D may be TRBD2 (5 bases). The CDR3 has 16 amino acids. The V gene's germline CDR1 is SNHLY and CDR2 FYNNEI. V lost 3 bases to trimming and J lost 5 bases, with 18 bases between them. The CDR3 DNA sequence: TGTGCCAGCAGTGAGTCTACCCCCTACGGAGGAGATACGCAGTATTTT. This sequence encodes CASSESTPYGGDTQYF.

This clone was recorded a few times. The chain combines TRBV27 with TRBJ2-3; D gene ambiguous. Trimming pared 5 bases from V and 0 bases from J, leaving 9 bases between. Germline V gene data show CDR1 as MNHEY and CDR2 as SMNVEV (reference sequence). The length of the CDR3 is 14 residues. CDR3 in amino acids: CASSLTLSTDTQYF. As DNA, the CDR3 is TGTGCCAGCAGTCTCACTTTAAGCACAGATACGCAGTATTTT.

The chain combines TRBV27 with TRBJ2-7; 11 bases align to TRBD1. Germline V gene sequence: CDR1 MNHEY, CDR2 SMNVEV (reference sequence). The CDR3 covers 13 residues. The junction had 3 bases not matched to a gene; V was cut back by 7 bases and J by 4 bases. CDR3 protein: CASTGQGAYEQYF. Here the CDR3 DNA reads TGTGCCAGCACCGGACAGGGGGCTTACGAGCAGTACTTC.

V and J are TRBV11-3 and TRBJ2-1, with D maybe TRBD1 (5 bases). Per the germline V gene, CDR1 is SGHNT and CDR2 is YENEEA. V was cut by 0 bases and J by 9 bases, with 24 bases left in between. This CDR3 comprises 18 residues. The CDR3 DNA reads TGTGCCAGCAGCTTAGATCGGGTTGGGGCGAGGTTCCAGGGTGAGCAGTTCTTC. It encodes CASSLDRVGARFQGEQFF.

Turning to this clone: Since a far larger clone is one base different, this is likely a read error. CDR3 nucleotide sequence: TGTGCCAGCAGCCCCTCGGGACTATGTCCGTACTTC. Its protein product is CASSPSGLCPYF. The chain uses TRBV7-9 and TRBJ2-7; the match to TRBD2 covers 7 bases. CDR3 length equals 12 residues. Per germline, CDR1 SEHNR and CDR2 FQNEAQ (reference sequence). V dropped 5 bases and J dropped 12; count of bases not matched to a gene: 10.

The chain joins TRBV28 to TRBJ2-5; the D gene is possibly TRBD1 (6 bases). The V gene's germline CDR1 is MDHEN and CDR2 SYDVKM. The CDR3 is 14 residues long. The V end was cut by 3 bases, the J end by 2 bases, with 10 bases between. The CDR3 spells CASSFRGGQETQYF. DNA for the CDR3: TGTGCCAGCAGTTTCCGAGGGGGTCAAGAGACCCAGTACTTC.

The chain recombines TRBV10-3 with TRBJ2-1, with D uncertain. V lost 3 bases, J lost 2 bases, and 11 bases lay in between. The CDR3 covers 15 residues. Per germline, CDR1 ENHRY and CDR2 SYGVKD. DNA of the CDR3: TGTGCCATCAGTGAACCTAGTGACGCCTACAATGAGCAGTTCTTC. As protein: CAISEPSDAYNEQFF.

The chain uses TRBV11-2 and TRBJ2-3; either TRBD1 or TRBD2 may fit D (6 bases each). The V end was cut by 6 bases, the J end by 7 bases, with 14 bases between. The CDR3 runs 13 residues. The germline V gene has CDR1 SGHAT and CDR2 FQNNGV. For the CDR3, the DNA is TGTGCCAGCAGTCTAGGGGGACTTTATACGCAGTATTTT. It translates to CASSLGGLYTQYF.

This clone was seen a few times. CDR3 DNA sequence: TGTGCCAGCAGCCCACCGGGACTTCGAGGGGAGACCCAGTACTTC. Amino acids: CASSPPGLRGETQYF. The chain is built from TRBV11-2 and TRBJ2-5; tentatively, D is TRBD2 (6 bases). The CDR3 is 15 amino acids. The V and J ends lost 5 bases and 5 bases respectively, with 18 bases between them. Germline CDR1 SGHAT, CDR2 FQNNGV.

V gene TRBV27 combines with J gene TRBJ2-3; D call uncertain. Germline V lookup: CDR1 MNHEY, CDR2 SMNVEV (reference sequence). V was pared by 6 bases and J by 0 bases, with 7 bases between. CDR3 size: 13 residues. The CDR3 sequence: CASRGFSTDTQYF. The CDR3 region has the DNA TGTGCCAGCAGGGGATTTAGCACAGATACGCAGTATTTT.

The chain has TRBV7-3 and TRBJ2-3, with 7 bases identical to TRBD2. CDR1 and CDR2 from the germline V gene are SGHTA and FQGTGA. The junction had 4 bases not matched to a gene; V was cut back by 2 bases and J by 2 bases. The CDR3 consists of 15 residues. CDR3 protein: CASSLQSGNTDTQYF. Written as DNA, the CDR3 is TGTGCCAGCAGCTTACAAAGCGGGAACACAGATACGCAGTATTTT.

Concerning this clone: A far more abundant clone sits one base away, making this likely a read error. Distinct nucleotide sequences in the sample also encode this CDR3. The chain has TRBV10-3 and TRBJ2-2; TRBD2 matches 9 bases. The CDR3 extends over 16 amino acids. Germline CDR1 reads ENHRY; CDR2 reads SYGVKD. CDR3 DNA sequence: TGTGCTATCAGTGTCCCTAGCGGGACGAACACCGGGGAGCTGTTTTTT. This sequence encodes CAISVPSGTNTGELFF.

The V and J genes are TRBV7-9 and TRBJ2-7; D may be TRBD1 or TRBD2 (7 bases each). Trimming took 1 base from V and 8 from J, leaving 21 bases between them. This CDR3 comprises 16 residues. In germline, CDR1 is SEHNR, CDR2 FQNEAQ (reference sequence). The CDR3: CASSLESDQGGKKQYF. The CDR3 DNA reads TGTGCCAGCAGCTTAGAATCGGACCAGGGGGGGAAAAAGCAGTACTTC.